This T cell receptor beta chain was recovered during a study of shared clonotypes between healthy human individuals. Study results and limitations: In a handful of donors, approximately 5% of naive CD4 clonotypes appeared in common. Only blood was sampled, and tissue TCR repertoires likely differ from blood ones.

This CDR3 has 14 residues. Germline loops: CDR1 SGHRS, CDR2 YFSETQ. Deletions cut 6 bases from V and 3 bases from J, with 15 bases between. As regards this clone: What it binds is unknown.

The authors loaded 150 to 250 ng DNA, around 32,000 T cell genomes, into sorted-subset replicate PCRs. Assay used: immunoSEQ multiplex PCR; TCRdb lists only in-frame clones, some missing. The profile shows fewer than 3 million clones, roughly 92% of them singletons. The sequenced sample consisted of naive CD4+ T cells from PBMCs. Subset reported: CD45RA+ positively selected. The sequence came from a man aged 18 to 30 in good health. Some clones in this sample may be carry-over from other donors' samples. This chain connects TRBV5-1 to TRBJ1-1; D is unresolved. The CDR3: CASTRLPGDTEAFF. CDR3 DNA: TGCGCCAGCACCCGGCTCCCCGGGGACACTGAAGCTTTCTTT.